The present TCR beta chain was sequenced within a study of T cells after posttransplantation cyclophosphamide. Points from the study as a whole: After PTCy, TRB diversity resembled that of CNI/methotrexate controls.

A marrow graft followed busulfan-fludarabine conditioning, with cyclophosphamide on days +3 and +4. A remark on this clone: Antigen: not known.

Per the germline V gene, CDR1 is MNHNY and CDR2 is SVGAGI (reference sequence). CDR3 length: 14 amino acids. V was clipped by 5 bases and J by 1 base, with 11 bases between them. Measured with immunoSEQ multiplex PCR; TCRdb has only the in-frame clones, and not every one. The repertoire holds 4,400 or so clones, with about 81% as singletons. This TCR was sampled from a female patient in her 50s who received an allogeneic stem cell transplant from a related donor, was CMV-positive, and had no GVHD. Some T cells may trace back to the graft donor. The chain carries TRBV6-6 and TRBJ1-1; maybe TRBD1 (5 bases). The sequences come from PBMCs, collected after an allogeneic stem cell transplant with post-transplant cyclophosphamide. The CDR3 DNA follows: TGTGCCAGCAGTGCCCGGACACGGAACACTGAAGCTTTCTTT. As protein: CASSARTRNTEAFF.